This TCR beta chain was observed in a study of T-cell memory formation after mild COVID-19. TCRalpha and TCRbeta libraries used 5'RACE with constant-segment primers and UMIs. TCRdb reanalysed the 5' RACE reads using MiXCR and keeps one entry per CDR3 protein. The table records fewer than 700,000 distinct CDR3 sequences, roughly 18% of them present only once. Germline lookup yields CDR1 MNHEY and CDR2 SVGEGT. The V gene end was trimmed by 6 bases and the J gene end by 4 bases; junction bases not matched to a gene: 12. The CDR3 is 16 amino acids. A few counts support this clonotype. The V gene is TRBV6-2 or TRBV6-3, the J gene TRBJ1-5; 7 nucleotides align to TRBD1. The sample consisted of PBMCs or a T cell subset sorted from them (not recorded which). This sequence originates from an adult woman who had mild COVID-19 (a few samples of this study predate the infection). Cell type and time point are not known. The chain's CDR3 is CASRPDRPLLNQPQHF. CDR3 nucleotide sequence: TGTGCCAGCAGACCGGACAGGCCTCTATTAAATCAGCCCCAGCATTTT.